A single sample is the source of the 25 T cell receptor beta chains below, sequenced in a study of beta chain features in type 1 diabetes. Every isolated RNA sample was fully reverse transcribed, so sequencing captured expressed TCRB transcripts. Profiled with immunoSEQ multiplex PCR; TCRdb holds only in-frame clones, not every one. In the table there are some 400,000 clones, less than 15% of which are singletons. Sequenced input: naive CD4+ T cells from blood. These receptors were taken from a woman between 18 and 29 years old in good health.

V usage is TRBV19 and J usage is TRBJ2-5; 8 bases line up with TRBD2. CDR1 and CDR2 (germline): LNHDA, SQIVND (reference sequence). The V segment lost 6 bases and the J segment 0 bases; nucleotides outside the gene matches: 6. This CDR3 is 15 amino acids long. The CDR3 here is CASSGRAGDQETQYF. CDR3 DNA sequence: TGTGCCAGTAGCGGTCGAGCGGGAGACCAAGAGACCCAGTACTTC.

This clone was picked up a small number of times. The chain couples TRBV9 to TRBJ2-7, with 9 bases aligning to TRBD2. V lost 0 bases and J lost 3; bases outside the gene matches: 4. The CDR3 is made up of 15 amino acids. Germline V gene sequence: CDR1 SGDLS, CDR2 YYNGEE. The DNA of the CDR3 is TGTGCCAGCAGCGTAGGTAGCGGGAGCTTCTACGAGCAGTACTTC. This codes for CASSVGSGSFYEQYF.

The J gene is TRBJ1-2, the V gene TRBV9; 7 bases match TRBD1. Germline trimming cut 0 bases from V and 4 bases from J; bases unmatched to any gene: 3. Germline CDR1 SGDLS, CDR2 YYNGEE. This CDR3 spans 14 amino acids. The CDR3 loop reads CASSVDRQGYGYTF. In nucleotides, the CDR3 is TGTGCCAGCAGCGTAGATAGACAGGGCTATGGCTACACCTTC.

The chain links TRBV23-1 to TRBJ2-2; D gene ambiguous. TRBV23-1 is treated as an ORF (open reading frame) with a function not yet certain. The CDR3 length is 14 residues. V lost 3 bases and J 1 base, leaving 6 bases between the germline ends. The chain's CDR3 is CASSHGKNTGELFF. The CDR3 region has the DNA TGCGCCAGCAGTCATGGCAAGAACACCGGGGAGCTGTTTTTT.

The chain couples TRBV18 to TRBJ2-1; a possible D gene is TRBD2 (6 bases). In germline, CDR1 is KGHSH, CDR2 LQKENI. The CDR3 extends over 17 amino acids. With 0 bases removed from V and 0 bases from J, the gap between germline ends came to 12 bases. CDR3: CASSPPRGPSSYNEQFF. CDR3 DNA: TGTGCCAGCTCACCACCGCGGGGCCCGAGCTCCTACAATGAGCAGTTCTTC.

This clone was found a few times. CDR3 amino acids: CASSYLTSGKNEQFF. In DNA, the CDR3 is TGTGCCAGCAGCTATTTGACTAGCGGGAAGAATGAGCAGTTCTTC. The V and J genes are TRBV5-6 and TRBJ2-1; 11 bases align to TRBD2. The ends lost 3 bases at V and 7 bases at J; junction bases unmatched: 6. The CDR3 has 15 residues. The germline V gene has CDR1 SGHDT and CDR2 YYEEEE.

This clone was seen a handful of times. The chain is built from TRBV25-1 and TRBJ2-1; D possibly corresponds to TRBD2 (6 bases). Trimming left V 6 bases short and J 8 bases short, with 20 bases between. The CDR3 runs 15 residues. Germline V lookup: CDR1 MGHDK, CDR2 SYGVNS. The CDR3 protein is CASRVGGVGIYEQFF. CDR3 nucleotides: TGTGCCAGCAGAGTAGGAGGGGTTGGAATCTATGAGCAGTTCTTC.

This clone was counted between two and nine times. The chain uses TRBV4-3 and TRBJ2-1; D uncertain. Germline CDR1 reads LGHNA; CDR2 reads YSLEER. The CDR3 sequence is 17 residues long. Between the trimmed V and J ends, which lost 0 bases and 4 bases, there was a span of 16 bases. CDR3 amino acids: CASSQDAQAVAYNEQFF. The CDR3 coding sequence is TGCGCCAGCAGCCAAGATGCCCAGGCAGTGGCATACAATGAGCAGTTCTTC.

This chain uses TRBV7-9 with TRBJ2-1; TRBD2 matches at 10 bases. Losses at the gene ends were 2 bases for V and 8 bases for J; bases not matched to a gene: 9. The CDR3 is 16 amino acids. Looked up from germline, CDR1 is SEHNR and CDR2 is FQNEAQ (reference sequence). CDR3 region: CASSLWASGSIDEQFF. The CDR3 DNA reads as TGTGCCAGCAGCTTATGGGCTAGCGGGAGCATAGATGAGCAGTTCTTC.

In nucleotides, the CDR3 is TGTGCCAGCAGCGATTCCTCTCCGGGACAGGGCTACGAGCAGTACTTC. Translating it yields CASSDSSPGQGYEQYF. V gene TRBV6-6 combines with J gene TRBJ2-7, with TRBD1 matching over 9 bases. CDR3 length: 16 amino acids. V lost 6 bases, J lost 3 bases, and 12 bases stayed unmatched. In germline, CDR1 is MNHNY, CDR2 SVGAGI (reference sequence).

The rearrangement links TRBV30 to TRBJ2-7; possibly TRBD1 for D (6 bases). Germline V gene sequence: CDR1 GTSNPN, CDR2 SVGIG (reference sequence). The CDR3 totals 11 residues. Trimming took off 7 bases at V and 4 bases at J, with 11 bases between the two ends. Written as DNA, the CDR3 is TGTGCCTTCAGACAGGCTTACGAGCAGTACTTC. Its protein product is CAFRQAYEQYF.

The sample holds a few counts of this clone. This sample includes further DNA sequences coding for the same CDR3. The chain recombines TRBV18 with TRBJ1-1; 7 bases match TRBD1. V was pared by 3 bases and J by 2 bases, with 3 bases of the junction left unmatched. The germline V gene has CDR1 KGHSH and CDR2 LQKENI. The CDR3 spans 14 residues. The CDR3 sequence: CASSPGQRNTEAFF. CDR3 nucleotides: TGTGCCAGCTCACCGGGACAGAGAAACACTGAAGCTTTCTTT.

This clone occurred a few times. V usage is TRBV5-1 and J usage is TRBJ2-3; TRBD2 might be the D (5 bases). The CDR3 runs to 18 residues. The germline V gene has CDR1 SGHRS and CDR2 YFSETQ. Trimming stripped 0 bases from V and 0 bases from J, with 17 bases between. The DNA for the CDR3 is TGCGCCAGCAGCTTGGATAATCGGGTAGCGCAGAGCACAGATACGCAGTATTTT. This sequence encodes CASSLDNRVAQSTDTQYF.

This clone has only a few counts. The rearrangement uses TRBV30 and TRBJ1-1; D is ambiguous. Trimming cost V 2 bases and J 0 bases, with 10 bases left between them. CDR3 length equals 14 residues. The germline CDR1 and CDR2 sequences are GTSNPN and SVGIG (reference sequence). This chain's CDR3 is CAWSHGGLNTEAFF. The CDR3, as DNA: TGTGCCTGGAGTCATGGCGGCCTGAACACTGAAGCTTTCTTT.

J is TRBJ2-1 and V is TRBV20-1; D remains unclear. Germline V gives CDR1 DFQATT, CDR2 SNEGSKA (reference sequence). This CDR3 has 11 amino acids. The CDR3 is CSTLGDNEQFF. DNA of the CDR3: TGCAGCACCCTAGGAGACAATGAGCAGTTCTTC.

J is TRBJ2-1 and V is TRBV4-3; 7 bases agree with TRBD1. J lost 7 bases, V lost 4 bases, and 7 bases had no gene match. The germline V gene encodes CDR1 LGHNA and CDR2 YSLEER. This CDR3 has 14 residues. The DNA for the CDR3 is TGCGCCAGCAGCCTTCGGACAGGAAGGAATGAGCAGTTCTTC. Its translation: CASSLRTGRNEQFF.

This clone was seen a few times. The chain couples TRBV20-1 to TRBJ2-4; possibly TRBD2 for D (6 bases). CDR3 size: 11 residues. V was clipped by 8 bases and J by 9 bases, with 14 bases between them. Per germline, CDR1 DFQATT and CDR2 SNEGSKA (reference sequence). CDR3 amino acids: CSSRERTIQYF. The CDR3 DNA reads TGCAGTTCCCGGGAGAGAACCATTCAGTACTTC.

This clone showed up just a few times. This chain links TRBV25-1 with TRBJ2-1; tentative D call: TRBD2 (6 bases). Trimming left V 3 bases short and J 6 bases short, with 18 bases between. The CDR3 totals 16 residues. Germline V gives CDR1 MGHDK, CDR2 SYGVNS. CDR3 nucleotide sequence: TGTGCCAGCAGTGATACCGGGACTTCGTACCGCAATGAGCAGTTCTTC. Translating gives CASSDTGTSYRNEQFF.

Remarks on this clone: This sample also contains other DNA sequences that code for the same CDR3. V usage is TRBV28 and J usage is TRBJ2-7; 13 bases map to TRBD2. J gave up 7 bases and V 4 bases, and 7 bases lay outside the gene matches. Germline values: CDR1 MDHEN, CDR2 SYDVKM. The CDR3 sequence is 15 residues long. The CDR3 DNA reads TGTGCCAGCAGTTCCGGACTAGCGGGAGCGTATGAGCAGTACTTC. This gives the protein CASSSGLAGAYEQYF.

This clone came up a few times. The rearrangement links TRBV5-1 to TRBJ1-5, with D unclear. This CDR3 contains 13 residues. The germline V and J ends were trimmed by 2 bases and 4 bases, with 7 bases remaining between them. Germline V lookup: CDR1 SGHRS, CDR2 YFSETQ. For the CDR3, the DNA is TGCGCCAGCAGCTTTGGGGAGAATCAGCCCCAGCATTTT. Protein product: CASSFGENQPQHF.

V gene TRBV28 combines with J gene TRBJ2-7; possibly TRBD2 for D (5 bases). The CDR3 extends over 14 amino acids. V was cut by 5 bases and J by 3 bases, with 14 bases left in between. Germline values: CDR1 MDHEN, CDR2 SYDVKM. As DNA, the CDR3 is TGTGCCAGCAGTACTAGGCCCCTGGTCTACGAGCAGTACTTC. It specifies CASSTRPLVYEQYF. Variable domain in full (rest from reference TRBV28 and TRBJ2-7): DVKVTQSSRYLVKRTGEKVFLECVQDMDHENMFWYRQDPGLGLRLIYFSYDVKMKEKGDIPEGYSVSREKKERFSLILESASTNQTSMYLCASSTRPLVYEQYFGPGTRLTVT.

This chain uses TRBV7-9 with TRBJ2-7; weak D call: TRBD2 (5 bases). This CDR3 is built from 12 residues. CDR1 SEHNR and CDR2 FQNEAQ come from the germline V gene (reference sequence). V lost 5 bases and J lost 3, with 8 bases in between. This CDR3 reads CASSQGGYEQYF. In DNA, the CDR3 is TGTGCCAGCAGCCAAGGAGGCTACGAGCAGTACTTC.

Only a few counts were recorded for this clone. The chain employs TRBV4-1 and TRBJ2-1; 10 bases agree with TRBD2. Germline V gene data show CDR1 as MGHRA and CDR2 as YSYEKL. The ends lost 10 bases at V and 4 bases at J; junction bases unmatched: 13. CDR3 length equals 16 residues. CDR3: CATSGPSGRGYNEQFF. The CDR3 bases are TGCGCCACCTCAGGTCCTAGCGGGAGAGGATACAATGAGCAGTTCTTC.

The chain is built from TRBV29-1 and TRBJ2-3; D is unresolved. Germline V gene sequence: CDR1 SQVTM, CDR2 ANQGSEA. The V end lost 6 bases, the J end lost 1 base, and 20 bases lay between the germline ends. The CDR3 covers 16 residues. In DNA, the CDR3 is TGCAGCGTGGGCCTTTTGTACGGTGTAGGCACAGATACGCAGTATTTT. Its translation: CSVGLLYGVGTDTQYF.

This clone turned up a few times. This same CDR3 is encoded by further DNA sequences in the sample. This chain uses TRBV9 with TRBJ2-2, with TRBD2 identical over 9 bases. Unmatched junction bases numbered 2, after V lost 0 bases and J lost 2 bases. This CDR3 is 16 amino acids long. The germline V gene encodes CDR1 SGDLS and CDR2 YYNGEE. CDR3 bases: TGTGCCAGCAGCGTAGGTCTAGCGGGAAACACCGGGGAGCTGTTTTTT. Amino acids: CASSVGLAGNTGELFF.